This T cell receptor (beta chain) was observed in a study of metastatic and nonmetastatic thyroid tumors. This clone was seen repeatedly, ten times or more. The antigen remains undetermined. Using MiXCR, TCRdb reanalyzed the PCR reads. The data show around 30,000 clones, roughly 17% seen once. The V and J ends lost 1 base and 2 bases, in that order; junction bases with no gene match: 7. The germline CDR1 and CDR2 sequences are SGHTA and FQGNSA. This CDR3 has 16 residues. No treatment of any kind had been given to any patient before thyroid surgery. Study findings and constraints: In both blood and tumor samples, TCR beta diversity was reported significantly higher for malignant than benign nodules.

The genes are TRBV7-2 and TRBJ2-7; TRBD2 matches 8 bases. This sequence originates from a female donor with papillary thyroid cancer or a benign thyroid nodule (not recorded which). Some clones in this sample may be carry-over from other donors' samples. The sequenced sample was blood. CDR3 residues: CASSLGGVAGTYEQYF. As DNA, the CDR3 is TGTGCCAGCAGCTTAGGAGGGGTAGCGGGGACCTACGAGCAGTACTTC.